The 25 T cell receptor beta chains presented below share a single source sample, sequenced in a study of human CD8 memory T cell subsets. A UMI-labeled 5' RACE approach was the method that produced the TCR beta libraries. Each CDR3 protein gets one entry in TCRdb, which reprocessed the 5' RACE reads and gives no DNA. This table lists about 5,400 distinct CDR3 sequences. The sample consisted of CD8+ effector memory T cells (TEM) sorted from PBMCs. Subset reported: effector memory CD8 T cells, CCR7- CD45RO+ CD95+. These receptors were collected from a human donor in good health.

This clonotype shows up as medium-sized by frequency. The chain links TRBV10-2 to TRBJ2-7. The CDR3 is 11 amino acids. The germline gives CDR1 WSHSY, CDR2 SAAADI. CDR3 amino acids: CASSLGDEQYF.

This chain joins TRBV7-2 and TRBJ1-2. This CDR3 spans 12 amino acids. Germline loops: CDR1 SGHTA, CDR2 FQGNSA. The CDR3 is CASTSSSYGYTF.

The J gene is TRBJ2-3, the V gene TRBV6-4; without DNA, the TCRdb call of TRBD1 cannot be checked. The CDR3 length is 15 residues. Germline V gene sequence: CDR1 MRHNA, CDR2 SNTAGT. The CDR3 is CASSDLAGGPDTQYF.

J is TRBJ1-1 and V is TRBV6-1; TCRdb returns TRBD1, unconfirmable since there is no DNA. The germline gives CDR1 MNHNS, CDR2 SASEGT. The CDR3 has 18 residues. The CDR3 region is CATRQAGQGPSLNTEAFF.

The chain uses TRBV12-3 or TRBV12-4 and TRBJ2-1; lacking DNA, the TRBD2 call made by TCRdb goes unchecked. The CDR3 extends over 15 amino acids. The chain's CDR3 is CASNYLAGGMDEQFF.

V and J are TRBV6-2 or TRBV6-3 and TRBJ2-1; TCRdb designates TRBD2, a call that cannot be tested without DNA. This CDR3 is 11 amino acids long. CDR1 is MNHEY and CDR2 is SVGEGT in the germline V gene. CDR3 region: CASAGFNEQFF.

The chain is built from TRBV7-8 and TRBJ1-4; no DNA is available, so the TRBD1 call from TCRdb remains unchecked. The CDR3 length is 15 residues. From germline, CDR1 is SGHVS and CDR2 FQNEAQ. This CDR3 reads CASSSETGMREKLFF.

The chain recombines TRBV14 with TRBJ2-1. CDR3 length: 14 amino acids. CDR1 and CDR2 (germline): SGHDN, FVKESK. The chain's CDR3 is CASSQEGLASEQFF.

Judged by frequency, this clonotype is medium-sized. The CDR3 spells CASSLGGQGGSSPLHF. This chain joins TRBV7-8 and TRBJ1-6; without DNA, the TCRdb call of TRBD1 cannot be checked. From germline, CDR1 is SGHVS and CDR2 FQNEAQ. The CDR3 extends over 16 amino acids.

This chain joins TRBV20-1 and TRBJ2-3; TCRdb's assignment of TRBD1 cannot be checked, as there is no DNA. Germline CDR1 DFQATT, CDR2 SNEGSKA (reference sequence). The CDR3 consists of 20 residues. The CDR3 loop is CSTPGQEYSGSTISTDTQYF.

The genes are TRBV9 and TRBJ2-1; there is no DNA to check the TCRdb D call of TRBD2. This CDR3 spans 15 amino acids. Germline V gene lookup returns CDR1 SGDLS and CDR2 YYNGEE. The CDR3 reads CASSVGGLVYNEQFF.

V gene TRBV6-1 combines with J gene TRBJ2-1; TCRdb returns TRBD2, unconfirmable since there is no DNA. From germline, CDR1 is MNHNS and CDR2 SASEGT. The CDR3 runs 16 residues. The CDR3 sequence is CASNSIAGGPYNEQFF.

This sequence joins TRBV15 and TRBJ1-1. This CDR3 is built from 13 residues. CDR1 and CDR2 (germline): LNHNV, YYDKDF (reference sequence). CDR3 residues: CATRSALNTEAFF. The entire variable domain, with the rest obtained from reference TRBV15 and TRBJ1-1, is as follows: DAMVIQNPRYQVTQFGKPVTLSCSQTLNHNVMYWYQQKSSQAPKLLFHYYDKDFNNEADTPDNFQSRRPNTSFCFLDIRSPGLGDTAMYLCATRSALNTEAFFGQGTRLTVV.

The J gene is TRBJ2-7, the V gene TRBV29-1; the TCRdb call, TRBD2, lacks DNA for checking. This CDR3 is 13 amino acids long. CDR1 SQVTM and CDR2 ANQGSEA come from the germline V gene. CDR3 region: CSVGPAGRYEQYF.

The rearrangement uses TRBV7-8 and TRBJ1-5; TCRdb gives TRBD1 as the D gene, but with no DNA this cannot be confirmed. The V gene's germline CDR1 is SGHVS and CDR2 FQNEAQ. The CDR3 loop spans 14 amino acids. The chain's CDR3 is CASSLDRSNQPQHF.

The CDR3: CASSEALEYEQFF. The rearrangement joins TRBV2 to TRBJ2-1. Germline-derived CDR1 and CDR2 are SNHLY and FYNNEI. This CDR3 contains 13 residues.

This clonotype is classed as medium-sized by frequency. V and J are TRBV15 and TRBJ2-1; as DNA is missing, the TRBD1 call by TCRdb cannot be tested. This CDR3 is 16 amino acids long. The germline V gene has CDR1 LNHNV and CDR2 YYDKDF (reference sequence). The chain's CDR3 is CATSDSGTVVVYEQFF.

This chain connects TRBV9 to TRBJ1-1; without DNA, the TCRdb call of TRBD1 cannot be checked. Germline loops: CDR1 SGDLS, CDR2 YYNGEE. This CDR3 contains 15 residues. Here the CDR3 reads CASSVGRQGNTEAFF. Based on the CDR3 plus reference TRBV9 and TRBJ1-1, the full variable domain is DSGVTQTPKHLITATGQRVTLRCSPRSGDLSVYWYQQSLDQGLQFLIQYYNGEERAKGNILERFSAQQFPDLHSELNLSSLELGDSALYFCASSVGRQGNTEAFFGQGTRLTVV.

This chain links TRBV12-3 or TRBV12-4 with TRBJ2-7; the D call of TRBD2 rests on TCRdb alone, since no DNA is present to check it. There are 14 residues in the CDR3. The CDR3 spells CASRPQTSGDQQYF.

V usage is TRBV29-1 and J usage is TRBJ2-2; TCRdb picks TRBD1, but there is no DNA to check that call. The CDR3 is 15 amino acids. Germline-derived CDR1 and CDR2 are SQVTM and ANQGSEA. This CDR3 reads CSVELGQGNTGELFF.

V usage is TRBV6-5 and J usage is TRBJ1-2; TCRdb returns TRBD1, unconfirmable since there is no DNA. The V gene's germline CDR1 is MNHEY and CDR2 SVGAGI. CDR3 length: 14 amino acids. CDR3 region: CASSPPQGADGYTF.

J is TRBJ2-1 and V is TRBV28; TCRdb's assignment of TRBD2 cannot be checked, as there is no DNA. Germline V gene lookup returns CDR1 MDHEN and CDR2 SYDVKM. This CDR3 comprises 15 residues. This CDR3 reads CASSLRLAGVGEQFF.

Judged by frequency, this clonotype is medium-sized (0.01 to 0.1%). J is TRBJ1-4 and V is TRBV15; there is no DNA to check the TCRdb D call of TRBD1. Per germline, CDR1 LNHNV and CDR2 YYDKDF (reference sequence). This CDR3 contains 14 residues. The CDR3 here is CATSKGQGAEELFF.

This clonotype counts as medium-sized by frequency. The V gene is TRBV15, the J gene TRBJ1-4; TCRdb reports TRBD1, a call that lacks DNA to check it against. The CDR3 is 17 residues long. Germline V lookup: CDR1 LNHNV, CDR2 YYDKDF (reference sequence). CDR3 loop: CATSGTRDPGGNEKLFF. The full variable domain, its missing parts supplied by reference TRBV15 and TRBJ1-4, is DAMVIQNPRYQVTQFGKPVTLSCSQTLNHNVMYWYQQKSSQAPKLLFHYYDKDFNNEADTPDNFQSRRPNTSFCFLDIRSPGLGDTAMYLCATSGTRDPGGNEKLFFGSGTQLSVL.

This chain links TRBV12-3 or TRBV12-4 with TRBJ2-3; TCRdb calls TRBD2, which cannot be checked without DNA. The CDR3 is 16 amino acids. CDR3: CASIRLAGGRADTQYF.